These 24 T cell receptor beta chains originate from one sample sequenced in a study of T cell changes during pregnancy in multiple sclerosis. Sequencing was performed with immunoSEQ multiplex PCR; in TCRdb, only in-frame clones are kept and a portion is missing. The data hold approximately 100,000 clones, with about 90% observed a single time. Specimen: peripheral blood, collected after pregnancy. The receptors were sampled from a female donor in good health, enrolled as a control in a pregnancy study.

CDR3 loop: CAGERAGADEQYF. The CDR3 bases are TGTGCCGGAGAGAGAGCGGGAGCTGATGAGCAGTACTTC. The V gene is TRBV2, the J gene TRBJ2-7; 8 bases line up with TRBD2. The J segment lost 7 bases and the V segment lost 11 bases, leaving 13 bases of the junction unmatched. From germline, CDR1 is SNHLY and CDR2 FYNNEI. The CDR3 is 13 residues long.

V and J are TRBV29-1 and TRBJ2-7; the D gene is possibly TRBD2 (7 bases). The CDR3 covers 14 residues. The germline CDR1 and CDR2 sequences are SQVTM and ANQGSEA. Trimming removed 4 bases from V and 0 bases from J, with 13 bases in between. In DNA, the CDR3 is TGCAGCGTTGGTGGGGGGGCGAGCTCCTACGAGCAGTACTTC. Protein: CSVGGGASSYEQYF.

J is TRBJ2-3 and V is TRBV6-4; 12 bases are a match to TRBD2. Losses at the gene ends were 0 bases for V and 9 bases for J; bases not matched to a gene: 7. The CDR3 has 16 amino acids. Germline V gene lookup returns CDR1 MRHNA and CDR2 SNTAGT. The chain's CDR3 is CASSDSGLAGHKTQYF. CDR3 in DNA: TGTGCCAGCAGTGACTCGGGACTAGCGGGTCACAAGACGCAGTATTTT.

This sequence joins TRBV19 and TRBJ2-3; possibly TRBD2 for D (6 bases). Trimming removed 3 bases at V and 5 bases at J, with 18 bases between. Germline V gene data show CDR1 as LNHDA and CDR2 as SQIVND (reference sequence). There are 16 residues in the CDR3. CDR3 region: CASSITGANGGDTQYF. The CDR3 region has the DNA TGTGCCAGTAGTATCACGGGAGCCAACGGGGGAGATACGCAGTATTTT.

The V and J genes are TRBV19 and TRBJ2-4; a possible D gene is TRBD1 (5 bases). This CDR3 is 15 amino acids long. Germline CDR1 is LNHDA and CDR2 is SQIVND (reference sequence). Trimming shortened V by 3 bases and J by 16 bases, and 25 bases separated the two germline ends. The DNA for the CDR3 is TGTGCCAGTAGTATTGTGGGTAAGCAGGGCGAAGGGTTCTACTTC. Its translation: CASSIVGKQGEGFYF.

The V and J genes are TRBV7-8 and TRBJ2-7, with 8 bases identical to TRBD2. Trimming cost V 2 bases and J 7 bases; bases outside gene matches: 10. Germline V lookup: CDR1 SGHVS, CDR2 FQNEAQ. The CDR3 sequence is 15 residues long. CDR3 bases: TGTGCCAGCAGCTTACCCGGGGTTTCGGGAGGGGAGCAGTACTTC. It translates to CASSLPGVSGGEQYF.

This clone has just one count. The genes are TRBV9 and TRBJ2-3; D gene unclear. V was clipped by 0 bases and J by 4 bases, with 12 bases between them. The CDR3 sequence is 15 residues long. Germline-derived CDR1 and CDR2 are SGDLS and YYNGEE. The CDR3 sequence is CASSVGVAGSDTQYF. The CDR3 DNA reads as TGTGCCAGCAGCGTAGGGGTAGCCGGTTCAGATACGCAGTATTTT.

This clone came up once. One junction end does not reproduce the germline sequence, and a read error may be involved. The chain recombines TRBV7-9 with TRBJ1-3; D possibly corresponds to TRBD1 (5 bases). The CDR3 contains 14 residues. Germline CDR1 SEHNR, CDR2 FQNEAQ (reference sequence). CDR3 DNA: TGTGCCAGCAACAGTGACGGGGGAGGAAACGCCATATATTTT. Translation gives CASNSDGGGNAIYF.

This chain links TRBV28 with TRBJ2-5, with D possibly TRBD2 on 6 matching bases. The CDR3 has 12 amino acids. The V gene lost 8 bases and the J gene lost 5 bases, with 12 bases spanning the gap. Germline V gives CDR1 MDHEN, CDR2 SYDVKM. The CDR3 nucleotides read TGTGCCAGCTGGAGGGCGGGGGAGACCCAGTACTTC. Amino acid sequence: CASWRAGETQYF.

This chain connects TRBV5-1 to TRBJ1-1, with a possible D match to TRBD1 (6 bases). Germline values: CDR1 SGHRS, CDR2 YFSETQ. The CDR3 loop spans 17 amino acids. The ends were cut back, 1 base at V and 1 base at J, with 17 bases in the middle. In DNA, the CDR3 is TGCGCCAGCAGCTTGAAACCGCCTCTACAGGGGAACACTGAAGCTTTCTTT. Protein sequence: CASSLKPPLQGNTEAFF.

This chain joins TRBV19 and TRBJ2-2; tentative D call: TRBD2 (6 bases). V was clipped by 1 base and J by 7 bases, with 16 bases between them. This CDR3 has 16 amino acids. The V gene's germline CDR1 is LNHDA and CDR2 SQIVND (reference sequence). As DNA, the CDR3 is TGTGCCAGTAGTATAGTGGAGGGCAGGGCGAGCGGGGAGCTGTTTTTT. Its protein product is CASSIVEGRASGELFF.

The J gene is TRBJ1-1, the V gene TRBV7-2; perhaps TRBD1 as D (6 bases). Between the trimmed V and J ends, which lost 5 bases and 0 bases, there was a span of 10 bases. The CDR3 contains 14 residues. CDR1 and CDR2 (germline): SGHTA, FQGNSA. This chain's CDR3 is CASSPGHMNTEAFF. CDR3 nucleotides: TGTGCCAGCAGCCCGGGACACATGAACACTGAAGCTTTCTTT.

This clone appeared a few times. The V and J genes are TRBV19 and TRBJ1-1; 8 bases line up with TRBD1. V gave up 6 bases and J gave up 3 bases; unmatched junction bases: 6. The CDR3 has 14 amino acids. Germline V gene data show CDR1 as LNHDA and CDR2 as SQIVND (reference sequence). CDR3 bases: TGTGCCAGTAGCCGGACAGGGTGGGACACTGAAGCTTTCTTT. Protein product: CASSRTGWDTEAFF.

The J gene is TRBJ2-1, the V gene TRBV20-1; D is ambiguous. V lost 6 bases, J lost 12 bases, and 15 bases lay in between. The CDR3 spans 11 residues. CDR1 DFQATT and CDR2 SNEGSKA come from the germline V gene (reference sequence). In DNA, the CDR3 is TGCAGTGCCGCAGAGCAGGTTGGGCAGTTCTTC. Its protein is CSAAEQVGQFF.

The rearrangement joins TRBV11-2 to TRBJ1-3, with D possibly matching TRBD1 (6 bases). V shed 6 bases and J shed 0 bases, with 12 bases lying between them. The CDR3 is 15 residues long. Germline V gene lookup returns CDR1 SGHAT and CDR2 FQNNGV. The CDR3: CASRTGSTSGNTIYF. CDR3 bases: TGTGCCAGCAGGACAGGATCGACCTCTGGAAACACCATATATTTT.

The CDR3 reads CASSIRGRTEAFF. The CDR3 nucleotides are TGTGCCAGTAGTATCAGGGGGCGTACTGAAGCTTTCTTT. V usage is TRBV19 and J usage is TRBJ1-1; 8 positions agree with TRBD1. Germline loops: CDR1 LNHDA, CDR2 SQIVND (reference sequence). V lost 3 bases, J lost 5 bases, and 2 bases stayed unmatched. The CDR3 has 13 residues.

For the CDR3, the DNA is TGTGCCAGCAGTTTTACCTCAGTGACTGAAGCTTTCTTT. Encoded protein: CASSFTSVTEAFF. The chain recombines TRBV27 with TRBJ1-1, with D unresolved. V lost 3 bases and J lost 5, with 10 bases in between. The CDR3 is 13 residues long. Germline values: CDR1 MNHEY, CDR2 SMNVEV (reference sequence).

This chain joins TRBV9 and TRBJ1-1; D unclear. Per the germline V gene, CDR1 is SGDLS and CDR2 is YYNGEE. V lost 2 bases, J lost 2 bases, and 7 bases lay in between. There are 13 residues in the CDR3. This CDR3 reads CASSVRSNTEAFF. The CDR3 coding sequence is TGTGCCAGCAGCGTCCGGAGTAACACTGAAGCTTTCTTT.

This clone is a singleton in its sample. The rearrangement uses TRBV19 and TRBJ2-2; tentative D call: TRBD2 (6 bases). With 5 bases removed from V and 4 bases from J, the gap between germline ends came to 14 bases. This CDR3 has 15 amino acids. Per the germline V gene, CDR1 is LNHDA and CDR2 is SQIVND (reference sequence). As DNA, the CDR3 is TGTGCCAGTAGTCGGTCGGGACTCCTCACCGGGGAGCTGTTTTTT. Its translation: CASSRSGLLTGELFF.

The V call is TRBV27, the J call TRBJ2-2, with 14 bases identical to TRBD2. V was pared by 6 bases and J by 6 bases, with 6 bases of the junction left unmatched. Germline V gene data show CDR1 as MNHEY and CDR2 as SMNVEV (reference sequence). CDR3 length equals 16 residues. The CDR3 DNA follows: TGTGCCAGCAGCCGACTAGCGGGAGGGAGCCCCGGGGAGCTGTTTTTT. The encoded protein is CASSRLAGGSPGELFF.

V usage is TRBV30 and J usage is TRBJ2-7, with 9 bases matching TRBD2. The CDR3 is 13 amino acids. The trim removed 2 bases at V and 7 bases at J, leaving 6 bases unmatched. From germline, CDR1 is GTSNPN and CDR2 SVGIG (reference sequence). CDR3 DNA: TGTGCCTGGAGTCGCCTAGCGGGGTCTGAGCAGTACTTC. Translating it yields CAWSRLAGSEQYF.

This chain's CDR3 is CASSRAGGVYEQYF. The CDR3 coding sequence is TGTGCCAGCAGCCGGGCGGGGGGTGTCTACGAGCAGTACTTC. The V gene is TRBV5-8, the J gene TRBJ2-7; 8 nucleotides match TRBD2. The junction had 6 bases not matched to a gene; V was cut back by 4 bases and J by 3 bases. Germline loops: CDR1 SGHTS, CDR2 YDEGEE. This CDR3 is 14 amino acids long.

The chain employs TRBV7-2 and TRBJ1-3; a possible D gene is TRBD1 (6 bases). V gave up 6 bases and J gave up 0 bases, with 15 bases separating them. This CDR3 spans 16 amino acids. Germline V gene data show CDR1 as SGHTA and CDR2 as FQGNSA. This CDR3 is CASRPRGYSSGNTIYF. The CDR3 DNA is TGTGCCAGCAGGCCCAGGGGTTATAGCTCTGGAAACACCATATATTTT.

CDR3 bases: TGTGCCAGCTCAGCCCCTAGCGGGAGCACAGATACGCAGTATTTT. Translation: CASSAPSGSTDTQYF. This chain uses TRBV18 with TRBJ2-3, with 8 bases aligning to TRBD2. This CDR3 contains 15 residues. Trimming cost V 5 bases and J 0 bases; bases outside gene matches: 4. CDR1 and CDR2 (germline): KGHSH, LQKENI.